This T cell receptor (beta chain) stems from a study of lymphopenia after photon versus proton radiotherapy. The ends lost 5 bases at V and 5 bases at J; junction bases unmatched: 8. CDR1 and CDR2 (germline): MRHNA, SNTAGT. The CDR3 runs to 15 residues. Study results and limitations: Only patients who died were analyzed for survival; proton advantage is unproven. Post-nadir diversity loss with photons came from oligoclonal expansion, particularly CD8+ Temra cells. Relative stability marked proton patients; photon patients lost diversity and naive cells.

Measured with immunoSEQ multiplex PCR; TCRdb has only the in-frame clones, and not every one. Among 35,000 to 40,000 clones, more than 75% were seen once, and the ten largest hold approximately 3%. With regard to this clone: Its antigen is undetermined.

This material consisted of peripheral blood, taken from a patient treated with photon-based radiotherapy. This clonotype originated in a man aged 45 to 65 with gastric cancer. This chain links TRBV6-4 with TRBJ2-2, with 7 bases aligning to TRBD2. The CDR3 here is CASSPGLVGTGELFF. DNA of the CDR3: TGTGCCAGCAGTCCCGGACTAGTCGGGACCGGGGAGCTGTTTTTT.